The present TCR beta chain was sequenced within a study of OX40 agonist ivuxolimab in advanced cancers. The wider study: Patients assigned to dose escalation were diagnosed with hepatocellular carcinoma, melanoma, renal cell or head and neck cancer. Past anti-PD-1, anti-PD-L1 or anti-CTLA-4 therapy was accepted, and 35% to 45% had received some.

A word on this clone: Its target is not known.

Overall study results and limits: There were, on average, more expanded clones in CD8+ T cells than in CD4+. Certain nonresponders likewise exhibited a low normalized T-cell clonal expansion.

From germline, CDR1 is MGHRA and CDR2 YSYEKL. V dropped 1 base and J dropped 1; count of bases not matched to a gene: 14. The CDR3 has 19 amino acids. The data were produced by immunoSEQ multiplex PCR, yet TCRdb's version contains in-frame clones alone and is incomplete. The sample has 70,000 or so clones, 65% to 85% seen once. The J gene is TRBJ2-7, the V gene TRBV4-1, with 9 positions matching TRBD2. The sequenced sample was CD4+ or CD8+ T cells sorted from blood, obtained in a trial of the OX40 agonist ivuxolimab. This clonotype was sampled from an adult with an advanced solid tumor such as melanoma, head and neck, liver or kidney cancer. The CDR3 DNA is TGCGCCAGCAGCCAAGTCCAGCCAACAACTAGCGGGCCTTCCTACGAGCAGTACTTC. Amino acids: CASSQVQPTTSGPSYEQYF.